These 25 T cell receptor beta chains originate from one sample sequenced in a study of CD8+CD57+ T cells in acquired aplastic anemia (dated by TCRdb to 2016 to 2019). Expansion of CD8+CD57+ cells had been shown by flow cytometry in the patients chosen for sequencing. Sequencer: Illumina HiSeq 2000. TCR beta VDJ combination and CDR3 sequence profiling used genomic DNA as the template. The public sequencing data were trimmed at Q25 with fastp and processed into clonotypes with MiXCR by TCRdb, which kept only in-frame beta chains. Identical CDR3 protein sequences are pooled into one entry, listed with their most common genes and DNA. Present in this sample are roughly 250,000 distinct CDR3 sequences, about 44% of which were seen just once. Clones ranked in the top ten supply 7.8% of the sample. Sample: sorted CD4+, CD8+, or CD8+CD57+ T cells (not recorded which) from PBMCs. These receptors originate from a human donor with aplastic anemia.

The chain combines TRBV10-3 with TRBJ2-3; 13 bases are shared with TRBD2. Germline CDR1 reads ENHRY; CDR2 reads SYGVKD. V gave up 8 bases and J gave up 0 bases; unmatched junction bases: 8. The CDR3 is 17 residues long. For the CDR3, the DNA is TGTGCCATCGGTCCAGGACTAGCGGGGGTTAGCACAGATACGCAGTATTTT. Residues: CAIGPGLAGVSTDTQYF.

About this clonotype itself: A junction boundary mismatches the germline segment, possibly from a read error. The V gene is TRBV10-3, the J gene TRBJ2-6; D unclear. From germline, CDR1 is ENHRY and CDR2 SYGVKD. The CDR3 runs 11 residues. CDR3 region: CAISESNTEAF. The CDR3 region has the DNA TGTGCCATCAGTGAGTCGAACACTGAAGCTTTC.

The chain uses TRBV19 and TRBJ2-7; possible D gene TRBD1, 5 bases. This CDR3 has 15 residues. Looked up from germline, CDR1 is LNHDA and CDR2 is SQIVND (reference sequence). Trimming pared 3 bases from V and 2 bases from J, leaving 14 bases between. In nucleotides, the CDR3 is TGTGCCAGTAGTATCACGACAGCGCTTACCTACGAGCAGTACTTC. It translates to CASSITTALTYEQYF.

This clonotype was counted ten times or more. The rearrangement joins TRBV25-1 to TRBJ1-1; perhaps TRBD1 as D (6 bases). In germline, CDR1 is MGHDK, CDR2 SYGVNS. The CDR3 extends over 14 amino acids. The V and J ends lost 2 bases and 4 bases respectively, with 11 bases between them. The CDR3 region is CASSEQGWSTEAFF. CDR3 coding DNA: TGTGCCAGCAGTGAACAGGGGTGGAGCACTGAAGCTTTCTTT.

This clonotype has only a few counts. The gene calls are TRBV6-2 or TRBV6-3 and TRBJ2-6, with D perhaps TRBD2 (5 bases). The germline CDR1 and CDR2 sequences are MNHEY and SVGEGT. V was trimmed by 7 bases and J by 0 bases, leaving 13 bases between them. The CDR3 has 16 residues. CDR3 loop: CASNSGLSSGANVLTF. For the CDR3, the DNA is TGTGCCAGCAACAGCGGACTGAGCTCTGGGGCCAACGTCCTGACTTTC.

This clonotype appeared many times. CDR3 protein: CASSFPGPTREQYF. CDR3 DNA sequence: TGTGCCAGCAGTTTTCCGGGGCCCACCCGGGAGCAGTACTTC. The gene calls are TRBV12-3 or TRBV12-4 and TRBJ2-7, with D tentatively TRBD1 or TRBD2 (5 bases each). Trimming took 3 bases from V and 7 from J, leaving 16 bases between them. The CDR3 is 14 amino acids.

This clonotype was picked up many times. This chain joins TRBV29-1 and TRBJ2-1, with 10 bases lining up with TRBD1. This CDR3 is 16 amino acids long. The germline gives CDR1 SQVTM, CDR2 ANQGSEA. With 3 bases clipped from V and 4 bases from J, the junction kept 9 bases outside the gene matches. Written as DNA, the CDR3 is TGCAGCGTTGAGTTATTGTGGGACAGGGGTTACAATGAGCAGTTCTTC. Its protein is CSVELLWDRGYNEQFF.

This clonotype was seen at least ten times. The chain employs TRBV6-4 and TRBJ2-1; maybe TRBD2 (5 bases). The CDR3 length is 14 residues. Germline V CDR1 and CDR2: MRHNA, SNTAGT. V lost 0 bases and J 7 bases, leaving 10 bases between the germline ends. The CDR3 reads CASSDSRGLNEQFF. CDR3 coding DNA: TGTGCCAGCAGTGACTCGAGAGGGTTGAATGAGCAGTTCTTC.

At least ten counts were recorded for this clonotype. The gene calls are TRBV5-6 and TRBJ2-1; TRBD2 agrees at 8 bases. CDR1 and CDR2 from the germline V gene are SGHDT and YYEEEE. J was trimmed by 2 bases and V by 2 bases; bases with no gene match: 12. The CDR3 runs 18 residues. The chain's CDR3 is CASSFDGTLAGTYNEQFF. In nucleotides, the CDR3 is TGTGCCAGCAGCTTTGACGGAACCCTAGCGGGCACCTACAATGAGCAGTTCTTC.

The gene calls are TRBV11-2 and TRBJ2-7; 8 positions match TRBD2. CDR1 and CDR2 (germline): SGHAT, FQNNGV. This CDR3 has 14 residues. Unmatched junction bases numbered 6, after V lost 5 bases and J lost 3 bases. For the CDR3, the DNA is TGTGCCAGCAGCCAAGGACTAGCCTACTACGAGCAGTACTTC. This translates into CASSQGLAYYEQYF. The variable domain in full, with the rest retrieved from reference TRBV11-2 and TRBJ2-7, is EAGVAQSPRYKIIEKRQSVAFWCNPISGHATLYWYQQILGQGPKLLIQFQNNGVVDDSQLPKDRFSAERLKGVDSTLKIQPAKLEDSAVYLCASSQGLAYYEQYFGPGTRLTVT.

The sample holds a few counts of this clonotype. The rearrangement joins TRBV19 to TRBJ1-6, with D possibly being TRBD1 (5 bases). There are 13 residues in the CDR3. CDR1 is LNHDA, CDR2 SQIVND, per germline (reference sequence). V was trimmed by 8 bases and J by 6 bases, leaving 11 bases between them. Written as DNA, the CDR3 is TGTGCCAGTGCTGGGACGAGTAATTCACCCCTCCACTTT. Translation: CASAGTSNSPLHF.

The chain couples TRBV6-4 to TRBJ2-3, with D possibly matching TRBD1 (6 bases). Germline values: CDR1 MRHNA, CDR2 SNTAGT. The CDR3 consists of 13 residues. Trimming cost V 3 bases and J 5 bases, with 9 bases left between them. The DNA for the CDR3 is TGTGCCAGCAGTGAGGCAGGGGTAGATACGCAGTATTTT. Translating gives CASSEAGVDTQYF.

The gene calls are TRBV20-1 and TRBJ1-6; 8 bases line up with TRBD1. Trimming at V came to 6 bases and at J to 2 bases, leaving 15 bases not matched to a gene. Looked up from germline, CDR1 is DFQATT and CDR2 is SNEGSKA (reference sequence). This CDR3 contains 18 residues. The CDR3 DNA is TGCAGTGCCAGTAGTTATGGACAGGGAATGGCCTATAATTCACCCCTCCACTTT. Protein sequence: CSASSYGQGMAYNSPLHF.

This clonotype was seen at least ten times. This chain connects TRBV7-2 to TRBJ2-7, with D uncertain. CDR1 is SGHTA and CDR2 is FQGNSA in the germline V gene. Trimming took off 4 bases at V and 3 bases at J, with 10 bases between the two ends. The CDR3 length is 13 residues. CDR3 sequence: CASSSNRHYEQYF. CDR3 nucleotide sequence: TGTGCCAGCAGCTCAAATCGCCACTACGAGCAGTACTTC.

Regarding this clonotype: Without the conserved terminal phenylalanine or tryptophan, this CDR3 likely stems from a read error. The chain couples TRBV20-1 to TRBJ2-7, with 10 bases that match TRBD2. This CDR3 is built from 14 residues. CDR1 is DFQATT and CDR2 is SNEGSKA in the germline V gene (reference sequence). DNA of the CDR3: TGCAGTGCTGTCACTAGCGGGATAACCTACAAGCAGTACTCC. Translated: CSAVTSGITYKQYS.

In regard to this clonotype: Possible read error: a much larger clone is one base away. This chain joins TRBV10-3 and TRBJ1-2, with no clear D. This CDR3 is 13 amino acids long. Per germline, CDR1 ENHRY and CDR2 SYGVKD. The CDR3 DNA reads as TGTGTCAGTTTTAGAGCCGAGAACTATGGCTACACCTTC. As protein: CVSFRAENYGYTF.

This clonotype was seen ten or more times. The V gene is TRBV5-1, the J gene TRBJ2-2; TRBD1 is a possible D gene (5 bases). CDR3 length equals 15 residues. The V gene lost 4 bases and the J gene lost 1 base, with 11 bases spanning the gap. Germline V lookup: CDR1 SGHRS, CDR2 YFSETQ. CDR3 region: CASSELQENTGELFF. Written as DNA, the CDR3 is TGCGCCAGCAGCGAGCTACAGGAGAACACCGGGGAGCTGTTTTTT.

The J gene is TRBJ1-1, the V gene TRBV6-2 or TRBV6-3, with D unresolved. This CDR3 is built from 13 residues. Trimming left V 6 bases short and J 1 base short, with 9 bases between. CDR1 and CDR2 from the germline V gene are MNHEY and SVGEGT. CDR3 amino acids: CASRPRGNTEAFF. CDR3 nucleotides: TGTGCCAGCAGACCAAGAGGGAACACTGAAGCTTTCTTT.

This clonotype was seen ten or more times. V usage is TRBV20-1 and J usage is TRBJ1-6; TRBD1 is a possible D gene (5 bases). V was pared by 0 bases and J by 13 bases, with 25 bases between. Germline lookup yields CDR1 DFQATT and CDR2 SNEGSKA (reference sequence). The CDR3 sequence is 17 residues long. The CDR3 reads CSARESGLGDSLTPLHF. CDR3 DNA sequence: TGCAGTGCTAGAGAGAGTGGGCTAGGAGACAGCTTGACGCCCCTCCACTTT.

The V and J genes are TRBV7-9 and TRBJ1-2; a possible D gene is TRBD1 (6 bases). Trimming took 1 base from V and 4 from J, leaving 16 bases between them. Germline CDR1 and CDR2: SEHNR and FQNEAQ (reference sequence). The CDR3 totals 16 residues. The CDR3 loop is CASSLGPGAAPYGYTF. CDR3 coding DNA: TGTGCCAGCAGCTTAGGGCCAGGGGCAGCCCCCTATGGCTACACCTTC. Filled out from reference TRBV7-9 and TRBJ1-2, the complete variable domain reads DTGVSQNPRHKITKRGQNVTFRCDPISEHNRLYWYRQTLGQGPEFLTYFQNEAQLEKSRLLSDRFSAERPKGSFSTLEIQRTEQGDSAMYLCASSLGPGAAPYGYTFGSGTRLTVV.

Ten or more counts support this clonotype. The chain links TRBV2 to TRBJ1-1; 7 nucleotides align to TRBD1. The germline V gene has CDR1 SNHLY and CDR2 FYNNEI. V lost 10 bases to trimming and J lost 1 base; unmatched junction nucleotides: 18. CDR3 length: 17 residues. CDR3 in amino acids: CATIWGGLQGSNTEAFF. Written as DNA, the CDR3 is TGTGCCACCATCTGGGGGGGCCTACAGGGGTCGAACACTGAAGCTTTCTTT.

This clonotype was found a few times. CDR3 region: CAISEPRTDTQYF. CDR3 in DNA: TGTGCCATCAGTGAGCCACGCACAGATACGCAGTATTTT. The chain uses TRBV10-3 and TRBJ2-3; no clear D gene. Germline V gene sequence: CDR1 ENHRY, CDR2 SYGVKD. V was trimmed by 2 bases and J by 1 base, leaving 4 bases between them. The CDR3 length is 13 residues.

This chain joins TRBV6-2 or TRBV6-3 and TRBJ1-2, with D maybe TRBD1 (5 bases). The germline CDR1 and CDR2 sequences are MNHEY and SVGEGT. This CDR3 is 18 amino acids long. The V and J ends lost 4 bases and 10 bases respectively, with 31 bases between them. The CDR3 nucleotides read TGTGCCAGCAGTTCTCAATTGGACACGCCATTGCCCCTTTTGGTCTACACCTTC. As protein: CASSSQLDTPLPLLVYTF.

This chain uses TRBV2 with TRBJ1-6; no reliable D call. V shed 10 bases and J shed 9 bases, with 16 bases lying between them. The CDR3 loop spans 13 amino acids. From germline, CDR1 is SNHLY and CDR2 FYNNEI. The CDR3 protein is CATRTGDFSPLHF. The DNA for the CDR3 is TGTGCCACGCGGACCGGGGATTTTTCACCCCTCCACTTT.

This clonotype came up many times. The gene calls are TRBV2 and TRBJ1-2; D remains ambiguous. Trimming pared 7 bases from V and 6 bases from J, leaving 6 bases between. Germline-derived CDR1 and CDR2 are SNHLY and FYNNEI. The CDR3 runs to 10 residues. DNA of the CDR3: TGTGCCAGCACCAACAATGGCTACACCTTC. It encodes CASTNNGYTF.